These 18 T cell receptor beta chains were all obtained from the same sample, sequenced in a study of T-cell reconstitution after alpha-beta-depleted transplantation in children. Molecular barcoding with unique molecular identifiers was used for the TCRbeta library. TCRdb re-called the PCR reads with MiXCR, one entry per CDR3 protein. Of fewer than 400,000 distinct CDR3 sequences listed, approximately 23% are singletons. The sample here was PBMCs, mostly from graft donor cells, taken 180 days after TCRalphabeta/CD19-depleted stem cell transplant. All receptors come from a male patient younger than 18 who had a stem cell transplant for acute lymphoblastic leukemia, so the T cells may come from the graft donor.

This clonotype was recorded a few times. The rearrangement uses TRBV27 and TRBJ2-7; 9 nucleotides agree with TRBD2. The trim removed 4 bases at V and 4 bases at J, leaving 8 bases unmatched. CDR3 size: 15 residues. In germline, CDR1 is MNHEY, CDR2 SMNVEV (reference sequence). The DNA for the CDR3 is TGTGCCAGCAGTTCCATAGCGGGAGCATTTTACGAGCAGTACTTC. Protein: CASSSIAGAFYEQYF.

This clonotype was counted a single time. One end of the junction fails to match germline, which may point to a read error. The rearrangement joins TRBV20-1 to TRBJ2-1; 13 bases agree with TRBD2. The CDR3 totals 19 residues. Germline lookup yields CDR1 DFQATT and CDR2 SNEGSKA (reference sequence). This chain's CDR3 is CCALPPGLAGFWYYNEQFF. CDR3 in DNA: TGCTGTGCTTTGCCTCCGGGACTAGCGGGATTTTGGTACTACAATGAGCAGTTCTTC.

This clonotype was counted between two and nine times. The chain is built from TRBV20-1 and TRBJ2-1; TRBD2 matches 14 bases. V lost 1 base and J lost 9; bases outside the gene matches: 8. Germline loops: CDR1 DFQATT, CDR2 SNEGSKA (reference sequence). The CDR3 is made up of 16 amino acids. CDR3 coding DNA: TGCAGTGCTAGAGGGACTAGCGGGAGGATGGGAGGTGAGCAGTTCTTC. Translated, it gives CSARGTSGRMGGEQFF.

This clonotype has only a few counts. The chain has TRBV10-3 and TRBJ2-5; a possible D gene is TRBD1 (6 bases). The length of the CDR3 is 17 residues. Looked up from germline, CDR1 is ENHRY and CDR2 is SYGVKD. The CDR3 region is CTGGGAGEYHSQETQYF. The CDR3 DNA reads TGTACCGGTGGGGGAGCAGGGGAATACCATTCCCAAGAGACCCAGTACTTC.

This chain uses TRBV5-1 with TRBJ2-3, with no clear D. Per germline, CDR1 SGHRS and CDR2 YFSETQ. The CDR3 spans 14 residues. The V and J ends lost 1 base and 4 bases respectively, with 10 bases between them. DNA of the CDR3: TGCGCCAGCAGCTTGATGGGGATAGCAGATACGCAGTATTTT. Protein product: CASSLMGIADTQYF.

J is TRBJ2-1 and V is TRBV7-2, with 10 bases matching TRBD2. CDR3 length equals 17 residues. Germline V lookup: CDR1 SGHTA, CDR2 FQGNSA. J gave up 7 bases and V 5 bases, and 14 bases lay outside the gene matches. The CDR3 loop is CASSRYGAGGPWNEQFF. The CDR3 DNA reads TGTGCCAGCAGCCGTTATGGAGCGGGAGGGCCGTGGAATGAGCAGTTCTTC.

The gene calls are TRBV29-1 and TRBJ2-5; 8 bases line up with TRBD2. The ends lost 7 bases at V and 1 base at J; junction bases unmatched: 2. The CDR3 has 12 amino acids. Germline assignment: CDR1 SQVTM and CDR2 ANQGSEA. DNA of the CDR3: TGCAGCGGCGGGACTAGCCAAGAGACCCAGTACTTC. This encodes CSGGTSQETQYF.

This clonotype appeared a few times. The CDR3 loop is CSADPQGTDTQYF. The CDR3 DNA reads as TGCAGTGCCGACCCACAAGGCACAGATACGCAGTATTTT. The chain carries TRBV20-1 and TRBJ2-3; no definite D call. V lost 6 bases and J 1 base, leaving 11 bases between the germline ends. Germline lookup yields CDR1 DFQATT and CDR2 SNEGSKA (reference sequence). The CDR3 contains 13 residues.

The chain links TRBV7-9 to TRBJ2-1; 14 positions match TRBD2. The V segment lost 3 bases and the J segment 7 bases; nucleotides outside the gene matches: 5. This CDR3 has 16 amino acids. CDR1 and CDR2 (germline): SEHNR, FQNEAQ (reference sequence). The CDR3 sequence is CASSFWGTSGSNEQFF. CDR3 sequence (DNA): TGTGCCAGCAGCTTTTGGGGGACTAGCGGGAGTAATGAGCAGTTCTTC.

The chain joins TRBV11-2 to TRBJ2-5; 8 nucleotides match TRBD1. V shed 5 bases, J shed 0 bases, and the junction held 5 bases outside the gene matches. The CDR3 extends over 15 amino acids. The germline gives CDR1 SGHAT, CDR2 FQNNGV. The CDR3 protein is CASSLWTGNQETQYF. Here the CDR3 DNA reads TGTGCCAGCAGCCTATGGACAGGGAACCAAGAGACCCAGTACTTC.

Only one count was recorded for this clonotype. The rearrangement uses TRBV20-1 and TRBJ2-1, with 12 bases fitting TRBD2. Germline V CDR1 and CDR2: DFQATT, SNEGSKA (reference sequence). The CDR3 has 18 amino acids. V lost 2 bases and J lost 0; bases outside the gene matches: 8. The CDR3 DNA sequence: TGCAGTGCTAGACACCTAGCGGGAGGGACCCACTCCTACAATGAGCAGTTCTTC. Translation: CSARHLAGGTHSYNEQFF.

This clonotype ranks as medium-sized. The J gene is TRBJ2-1, the V gene TRBV7-2; 9 bases line up with TRBD2. The ends lost 1 base at V and 5 bases at J; junction bases unmatched: 6. Germline V gene lookup returns CDR1 SGHTA and CDR2 FQGNSA. This CDR3 spans 16 amino acids. The CDR3 sequence: CASSLESGLADNEQFF. The CDR3 region has the DNA TGTGCCAGCAGCTTAGAGTCGGGACTAGCTGACAATGAGCAGTTCTTC.

This clonotype was seen a few times. The chain combines TRBV27 with TRBJ1-2; a weak D match, TRBD1 (5 bases). Germline V lookup: CDR1 MNHEY, CDR2 SMNVEV (reference sequence). V lost 1 base and J lost 5, with 11 bases in between. The CDR3 extends over 14 amino acids. Written as DNA, the CDR3 is TGTGCCAGCAGTTTATTGGGGCAGGGTTATGGCTACACCTTC. It specifies CASSLLGQGYGYTF.

This rearrangement joins TRBV12-3 or TRBV12-4 to TRBJ1-2; D is unclear. V was trimmed by 7 bases and J by 4 bases, leaving 19 bases between them. The CDR3 loop spans 15 amino acids. Here the CDR3 reads CASTLGSPGGYGYTF. The CDR3 nucleotides read TGTGCCAGCACCTTGGGGTCACCGGGAGGCTATGGCTACACCTTC.

This clonotype appeared a few times. This chain links TRBV2 with TRBJ2-2, with D hard to call. This CDR3 spans 14 amino acids. The germline gives CDR1 SNHLY, CDR2 FYNNEI. V was clipped by 6 bases and J by 2 bases, with 10 bases between them. DNA for the CDR3: TGTGCCAGCAGGCGGCTTGCTAACACCGGGGAGCTGTTTTTT. Its protein is CASRRLANTGELFF. Complete variable domain (other parts from reference TRBV2 and TRBJ2-2): EPEVTQTPSHQVTQMGQEVILRCVPISNHLYFYWYRQILGQKVEFLVSFYNNEISEKSEIFDDQFSVERPDGSNFTLKIRSTKLEDSAMYFCASRRLANTGELFFGEGSRLTVL.

The chain recombines TRBV27 with TRBJ2-7; D not resolved. CDR3 length equals 16 residues. Trimming took off 2 bases at V and 3 bases at J, with 17 bases between the two ends. The germline gives CDR1 MNHEY, CDR2 SMNVEV (reference sequence). The CDR3 coding sequence is TGTGCCAGCAGTTTAACCCGGGCCAACCCGAACTACGAGCAGTACTTC. Translation: CASSLTRANPNYEQYF.

This rearrangement joins TRBV15 to TRBJ2-7; 12 bases are a match to TRBD2. The CDR3 is 15 residues long. Germline trimming cut 6 bases from V and 4 bases from J; bases unmatched to any gene: 7. Per the germline V gene, CDR1 is LNHNV and CDR2 is YYDKDF (reference sequence). The CDR3 nucleotides are TGTGCCACCAGTTCTAGCGGGAGGGCCTCGTACGAGCAGTACTTC. Its translation is CATSSSGRASYEQYF.

This clonotype has only a few counts. The rearrangement links TRBV6-5 to TRBJ2-3; 9 bases fit TRBD2. With V trimmed by 0 bases and J by 6 bases, 7 bases remained unmatched. Germline-derived CDR1 and CDR2 are MNHEY and SVGAGI. The CDR3 extends over 16 amino acids. CDR3: CASSYSTSGETDTQYF. The CDR3, as DNA: TGTGCCAGCAGTTACTCGACTAGCGGCGAGACTGATACGCAGTATTTT.